This T cell receptor (beta chain) is from a study of beta chain features in type 1 diabetes. With regard to this clone: Its antigen remains unidentified.

Study-level findings and limits: Since sequencing was performed on cDNA, cells with high TCR expression could be over-represented.

V lost 5 bases to trimming and J lost 0 bases, with 14 bases between them. The V gene's germline CDR1 is SGHAT and CDR2 FQNNGV. This CDR3 is 15 amino acids long. There was one heparinised blood draw per donor, averaging about 120 mL. CD4+ cells of the naive, central memory, regulatory and stem cell-like memory types were sorted via CD45RO/CCR7/CD25/CD127/CD95/CD27. The purity of all sorted populations exceeded 98%. Sequenced material consisted of expressed TCRB transcripts (all of the isolated RNA was reverse transcribed). Some clones are missing from TCRdb's copy, which holds only in-frame ones; the method was immunoSEQ multiplex PCR. This sample has under 200,000 clones; just over 9% occur once, and the top ten carry over 2%.

This TCR came from a woman aged 18-30 years in good health. The genes are TRBV11-2 and TRBJ2-7; D call uncertain. The material sequenced was central memory CD4+ T cells from blood. The CDR3 nucleotides read TGTGCCAGCAGCGCTGTTTCAAGTAGCTCCTACGAGCAGTACTTC. It codes for CASSAVSSSSYEQYF.